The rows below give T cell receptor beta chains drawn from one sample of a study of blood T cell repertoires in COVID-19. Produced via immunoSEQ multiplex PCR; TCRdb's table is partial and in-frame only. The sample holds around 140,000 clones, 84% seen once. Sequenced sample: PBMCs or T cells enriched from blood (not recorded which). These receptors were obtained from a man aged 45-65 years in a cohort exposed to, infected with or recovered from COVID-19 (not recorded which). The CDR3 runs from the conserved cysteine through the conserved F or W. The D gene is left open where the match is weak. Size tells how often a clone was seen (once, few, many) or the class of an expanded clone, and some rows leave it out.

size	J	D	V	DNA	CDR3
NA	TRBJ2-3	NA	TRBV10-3	TGTGCCATCAGTGAATTGGGTACGGGAGTGGGGGGCACAGATACGCAGTATTTT	CAISELGTGVGGTDTQYF
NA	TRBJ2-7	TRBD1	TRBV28	TGTGCCAGCAGTTTTGGGCAGGGGGAATACGAGCAGTACTTC	CASSFGQGEYEQYF
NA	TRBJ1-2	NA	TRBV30	TGTGCCTGGTCCCAGGGGACCTATGGCTACACCTTC	CAWSQGTYGYTF
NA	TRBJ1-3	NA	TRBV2	TGTGCCAGCACGGGAAACACCATATATTTT	CASTGNTIYF
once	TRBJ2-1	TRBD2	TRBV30	TGTGCCTGGAGTGTACTAGCGGGAGCTGAGCAGTTCTTC	CAWSVLAGAEQFF
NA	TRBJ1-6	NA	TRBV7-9	TGTGCCAGCAGCTTAGGGACAATCCGTCCCCTCCACTTT	CASSLGTIRPLHF
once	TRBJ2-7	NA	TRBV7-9	TGTGCCAGCAGCGTCGCCCAGGGGACCTACGAGCAGTACTTC	CASSVAQGTYEQYF
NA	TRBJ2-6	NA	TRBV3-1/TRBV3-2	TGTGCCAGCAGCCTAGGACAGATCCGCTCTGGGGCCAACGTCCTGACTTTC	CASSLGQIRSGANVLTF
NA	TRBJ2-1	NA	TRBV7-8	TGTGCCAGCAGCTTTATGCGGGACGGGGAGCAGTTCTTC	CASSFMRDGEQFF
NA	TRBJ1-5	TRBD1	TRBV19	TGTGCCAGTAGTATGGGGACAGGGGGAAGCAATCAGCCCCAGCATTTT	CASSMGTGGSNQPQHF
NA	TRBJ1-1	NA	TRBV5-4	TGTGCCAGCAGCTTGGGAGTACTGAACACTGAAGCTTTCTTT	CASSLGVLNTEAFF
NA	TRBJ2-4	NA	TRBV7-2	TGTGCCAGCAGCTTCAGTGGTACAGACATTCAGTACTTC	CASSFSGTDIQYF
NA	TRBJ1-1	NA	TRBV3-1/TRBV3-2	TGTGCCAGCCTCGCGGGGGGCATGAACACTGAAGCTTTCTTT	CASLAGGMNTEAFF
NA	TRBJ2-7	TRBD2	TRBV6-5	TGTGCCAGCAGTTACTCGGCGGGGGGGCAATACGAGCAGTACTTC	CASSYSAGGQYEQYF
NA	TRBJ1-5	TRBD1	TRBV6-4	TGTGCCAGCAGCTCAGGACAGGGGGATCAGCCCCAGCATTTT	CASSSGQGDQPQHF
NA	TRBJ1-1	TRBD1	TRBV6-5	TGTGCCAGCAGTTCTCCAGGGGGCTCGGTGGTAACTGAAGCTTTCTTT	CASSSPGGSVVTEAFF
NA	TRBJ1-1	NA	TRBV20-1	TGCAGTGCTAGATTGGGCCTTGAAGTTTTCTTT	CSARLGLEVFF
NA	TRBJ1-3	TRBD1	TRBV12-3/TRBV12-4	TGTGCCAGCAGTCAGACAGGGGGAAACACCATATATTTT	CASSQTGGNTIYF
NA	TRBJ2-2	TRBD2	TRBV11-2	TGTGCCAGCAGCGTGGGGGGACTAGCGGTCACCGGGGAGCTGTTTTTT	CASSVGGLAVTGELFF
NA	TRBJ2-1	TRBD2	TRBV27	TGTGCCAGCAGTTTATCCAGCGGGAGCTCCTACAATGAGCAGTTCTTC	CASSLSSGSSYNEQFF
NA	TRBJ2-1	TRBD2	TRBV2	TGTGCCAGCAGTGAGGGGACCGGGGGGGTAGGGAATGAGCAGTTCTTC	CASSEGTGGVGNEQFF
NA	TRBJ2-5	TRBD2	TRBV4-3	TGCGCCAGCAGCCAAGCTTCTAGCGGTCCTCAGTACTTC	CASSQASSGPQYF
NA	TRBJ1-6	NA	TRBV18	TGTGCCAGCTCGCCCCTTCCGGTAGCGTCAAGCTCCTATAATTCACCCCTCCACTTT	CASSPLPVASSSYNSPLHF
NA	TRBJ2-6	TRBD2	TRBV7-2	TGTGCCAGCAGCTACACCCGGGGGGGCTCTGGGGCCAACGTCCTGACTTTC	CASSYTRGGSGANVLTF
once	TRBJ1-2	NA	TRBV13	TGTGCCAGCAGCTTCCGGCAGGGTAGTCCCACCTTC	CASSFRQGSPTF
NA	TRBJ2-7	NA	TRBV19	TGTGCCAGTAGTTCCCCCCATGCTAGGTTCAACGAGCAGTACTTC	CASSSPHARFNEQYF
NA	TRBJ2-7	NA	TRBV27	TGTGCCAGCAGTCCCTTTCGAGGCTTTGAGCAGTACTTC	CASSPFRGFEQYF
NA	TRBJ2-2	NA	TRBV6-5	TGTGCCAGCAGCGGGTCGACGAACACCGGGGAGCTGTTTTTT	CASSGSTNTGELFF
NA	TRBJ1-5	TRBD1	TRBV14	TGTGCCAGCAAAACAGGGGCATATAGCAATCAGCCCCAGCATTTT	CASKTGAYSNQPQHF
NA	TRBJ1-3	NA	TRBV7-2	TGTGCCAGCAGCTTATTATCAGGGGTCGGAAACACCATATATTTT	CASSLLSGVGNTIYF
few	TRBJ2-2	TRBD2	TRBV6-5	TGTGCCAGCAGTTACAAGCGGGGGGCGGACACCGGGGAGCTGTTTTTT	CASSYKRGADTGELFF
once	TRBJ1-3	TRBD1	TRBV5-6	TGTGCCAGCAGCCTGGGAACAGGGGGACCAGGAAACACCATATATTTT	CASSLGTGGPGNTIYF
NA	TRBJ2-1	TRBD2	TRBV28	TGTGCCAGCAGTTTAGGCGGGAGCCGATACAATGAGCAGTTCTTC	CASSLGGSRYNEQFF
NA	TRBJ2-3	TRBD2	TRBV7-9	TGTGCCAGCAGCTCAACCGTACTAGCGGGGGGGGACACAGATACGCAGTATTTT	CASSSTVLAGGDTDTQYF
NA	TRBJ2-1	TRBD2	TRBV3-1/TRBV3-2	TGTGCCAGCAGCCAACCCGGGACTAGCGGGAACTATGAGCAGTTCTTC	CASSQPGTSGNYEQFF
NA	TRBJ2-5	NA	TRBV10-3	TGTGCCATCAGTGAGTCCGCTGGGGGGGCCGGGGCCCAGTACTTC	CAISESAGGAGAQYF
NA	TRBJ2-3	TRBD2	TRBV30	TGTGCCTGGAGTGACCCCGAGCGGGAGATAACAGATACGCAGTATTTT	CAWSDPEREITDTQYF
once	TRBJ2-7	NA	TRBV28	TGTGCCAGCAGTGGGACACGATCCTACGAGCAGTACTTC	CASSGTRSYEQYF
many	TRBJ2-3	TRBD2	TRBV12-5	TGTGCTAGTGGTTTGTGGCGGGGGGATACGCAGTATTTT	CASGLWRGDTQYF
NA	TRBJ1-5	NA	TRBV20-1	TGCAGTGCTAGTCAGGATAGCAATCAGCCCCAGCATTTT	CSASQDSNQPQHF
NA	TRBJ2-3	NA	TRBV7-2	TGTGCCAGCAGCTTGCGGGACGCTACAGATACGCAGTATTTT	CASSLRDATDTQYF
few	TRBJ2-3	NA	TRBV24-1	TGTGCCACCAGATCCGGCGGCCTCACAGATACGCAGTATTTT	CATRSGGLTDTQYF
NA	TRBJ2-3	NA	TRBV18	TGTGCCAGCTCACCCGCAGATACGCAGTATTTT	CASSPADTQYF
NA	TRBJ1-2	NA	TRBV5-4	TGTGCCAGCAGCTCCGGACAGCCTAGTGGCTATGGCTACACCTTC	CASSSGQPSGYGYTF
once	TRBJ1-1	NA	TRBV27	TGTGCCAGCGGCCCTGAGGGGGTAAGGACTGAAGCTTTCTTT	CASGPEGVRTEAFF
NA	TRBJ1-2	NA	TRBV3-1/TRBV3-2	TGTGCCAGCAGCCCTGGGGCGGGGGCCCACTATGGCTACACCTTC	CASSPGAGAHYGYTF
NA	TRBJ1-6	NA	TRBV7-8	TGTGCCAGCAGCTTGGGAGAGAAGAATTGGAGGAATTCACCCCTCCACTTT	CASSLGEKNWRNSPLHF
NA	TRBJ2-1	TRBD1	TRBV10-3	TGTGCCATCATGATCGACAGGGGGCGTTACAATGAGCAGTTCTTC	CAIMIDRGRYNEQFF
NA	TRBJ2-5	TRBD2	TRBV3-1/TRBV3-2	TGTGCCAGCAGGCTAGCGGGCCAAGAGACCCAGTACTTC	CASRLAGQETQYF
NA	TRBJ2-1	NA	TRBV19	TGTGCCAGTAGTATTAACGGGGAGGCAGGGTCCTACAATGAGCAGTTCTTC	CASSINGEAGSYNEQFF
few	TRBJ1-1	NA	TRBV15	TGTGCCACCAGCAGAGCGACGGGACTAGGAGACACTGAAGCTTTCTTT	CATSRATGLGDTEAFF